The 18 T cell receptor beta chains below all came from one sample that was sequenced in a study of human T cells and chemical hapten exposure. Noted time point: pre-sensitization, week 0. Treatment of the sample: therapeutic diphenylcyclopropenone sensitization with weekly scalp DPC. TCRdb re-called the RACE reads through MiXCR, storing one row per CDR3 protein. Of tens of thousands of distinct CDR3 sequences in the sample, more than 7.5% were seen once. This specimen was whole blood, taken in connection with sensitization to the hapten diphenylcyclopropenone (DPC). These receptors were obtained from a man aged 35 to 55 with alopecia areata. Some clones in this sample may be carry-over from other donors' samples.

In this sample, this clonotype turned up many times. The V gene is TRBV12-3 or TRBV12-4, the J gene TRBJ2-7, with TRBD2 matching over 9 bases. The trim removed 5 bases at V and 9 bases at J, leaving 17 bases unmatched. This CDR3 is built from 16 residues. The CDR3 spells CASSPKRGSGSTAQYF. The CDR3, as DNA: TGTGCCAGCAGTCCAAAGAGGGGTAGCGGGAGTACGGCGCAGTACTTC.

This clonotype was seen at least ten times. The chain is built from TRBV7-2 and TRBJ2-7, with TRBD1 as a possible D gene (6 bases). V was pared by 2 bases and J by 0 bases, with 11 bases between. This CDR3 has 15 residues. CDR1 and CDR2 (germline): SGHTA, FQGNSA. CDR3 residues: CASSLSQQGSYEQYF. Written as DNA, the CDR3 is TGTGCCAGCAGCTTATCCCAACAGGGCTCCTACGAGCAGTACTTC.

This rearrangement joins TRBV3-1 to TRBJ2-1; TRBD2 is a possible D gene (5 bases). CDR1 LGHDT and CDR2 YNNKEL come from the germline V gene (reference sequence). V lost 1 base to trimming and J lost 2 bases, with 15 bases between them. The CDR3 is 17 amino acids. The CDR3 protein is CASSQGRGLAPYNEQFF. The CDR3 DNA is TGTGCCAGCAGCCAAGGTCGAGGGCTAGCTCCCTACAATGAGCAGTTCTTC.

The V call is TRBV7-9, the J call TRBJ2-2, with 10 nucleotides matching TRBD2. J gave up 1 base and V 9 bases, and 2 bases lay outside the gene matches. This CDR3 comprises 14 residues. Germline CDR1 and CDR2: SEHNR and FQNEAQ (reference sequence). The CDR3: CARGLARNTGELFF. DNA for the CDR3: TGTGCCAGGGGACTAGCGAGGAACACCGGGGAGCTGTTTTTT.

The CDR3 nucleotides are TGTGCCAGCACCCTTGGGGGATCGCCGGCAACTAATGAAAAACTGTTTTTT. Amino acid sequence: CASTLGGSPATNEKLFF. V gene TRBV2 combines with J gene TRBJ1-4; maybe TRBD1 (5 bases). The V end lost 7 bases, the J end lost 0 bases, and 18 bases lay between the germline ends. Looked up from germline, CDR1 is SNHLY and CDR2 is FYNNEI. This CDR3 has 17 amino acids.

The V and J genes are TRBV7-8 and TRBJ2-2, with 7 bases that match TRBD2. The CDR3 is made up of 15 amino acids. Germline-derived CDR1 and CDR2 are SGHVS and FQNEAQ. Germline trimming cut 5 bases from V and 6 bases from J; bases unmatched to any gene: 9. This CDR3 reads CASSITTSRAGELFF. The CDR3 DNA reads TGTGCCAGCAGCATTACGACTAGCAGGGCCGGGGAGCTGTTTTTT.

This clonotype was observed a few times. The chain is built from TRBV10-3 and TRBJ2-5; D might be TRBD1 (5 bases). Germline V CDR1 and CDR2: ENHRY, SYGVKD. The V and J ends lost 6 bases and 5 bases respectively, with 13 bases between them. The CDR3 loop spans 13 amino acids. In DNA, the CDR3 is TGTGCCATCAGATCAGGGTATCGGGAGACCCAGTACTTC. This encodes CAIRSGYRETQYF.

V and J are TRBV28 and TRBJ2-7, with 8 bases fitting TRBD2. Germline V gives CDR1 MDHEN, CDR2 SYDVKM. Unmatched junction bases numbered 13, after V lost 6 bases and J lost 3 bases. The CDR3 loop spans 16 amino acids. CDR3 sequence (DNA): TGTGCCAGCAGCCCCCCCCGGGGGGGAGTAGTCTACGAGCAGTACTTC. Its translation: CASSPPRGGVVYEQYF.

At least ten counts were recorded for this clonotype. The V gene is TRBV11-2, the J gene TRBJ2-4, with no clear D. The CDR3 is 14 residues long. CDR1 SGHAT and CDR2 FQNNGV come from the germline V gene. V lost 8 bases to trimming and J lost 8 bases, with 19 bases between them. As DNA, the CDR3 is TGTGCCAGCCAATTAAGCCCCAATGGACACATTCAGTACTTC. Translating gives CASQLSPNGHIQYF. The full variable domain, its missing parts supplied by reference TRBV11-2 and TRBJ2-4, is EAGVAQSPRYKIIEKRQSVAFWCNPISGHATLYWYQQILGQGPKLLIQFQNNGVVDDSQLPKDRFSAERLKGVDSTLKIQPAKLEDSAVYLCASQLSPNGHIQYFGAGTRLSVL.

This clonotype has at least ten counts. The chain couples TRBV28 to TRBJ2-7; the D is unclear. Germline-derived CDR1 and CDR2 are MDHEN and SYDVKM. The length of the CDR3 is 13 residues. Trimming took off 6 bases at V and 4 bases at J, with 13 bases between the two ends. The CDR3 loop reads CASRNPLGYEQYF. For the CDR3, the DNA is TGTGCCAGCAGAAATCCCCTAGGGTACGAGCAGTACTTC.

This clonotype was observed many times. The chain joins TRBV20-1 to TRBJ2-3; 14 nucleotides match TRBD2. Trimming at V came to 4 bases and at J to 5 bases, leaving 5 bases not matched to a gene. Germline V lookup: CDR1 DFQATT, CDR2 SNEGSKA (reference sequence). The CDR3 length is 15 residues. The chain's CDR3 is CSAKTGTSGRDTQYF. The CDR3 region has the DNA TGCAGTGCTAAGACCGGGACTAGCGGGAGAGATACGCAGTATTTT.

This clonotype was seen at least ten times. The chain has TRBV20-1 and TRBJ2-7; D possibly matches TRBD1 or TRBD2 (6 bases each). Germline CDR1 and CDR2: DFQATT and SNEGSKA (reference sequence). The CDR3 covers 13 residues. V lost 6 bases, J lost 5 bases, and 17 bases lay in between. As DNA, the CDR3 is TGCAGTGCCAGGGGACTGATCTACGACGAGCAGTACTTC. Its protein is CSARGLIYDEQYF.

This clonotype was seen more than once but under ten times. Germline and junction disagree at one end, which may indicate a read error. This chain joins TRBV15 and TRBJ2-7, with D possibly TRBD2 on 5 matching bases. This CDR3 is built from 9 residues. The germline gives CDR1 LNHNV, CDR2 YYDKDF (reference sequence). The CDR3 DNA reads as TGTGCCACCAGGACGAGGGAGAACTTC. As protein: CATRTRENF. Combining the CDR3 with reference TRBV15 and TRBJ2-7 gives the whole variable domain DAMVIQNPRYQVTQFGKPVTLSCSQTLNHNVMYWYQQKSSQAPKLLFHYYDKDFNNEADTPDNFQSRRPNTSFCFLDIRSPGLGDTAMYLCATRTRENFGPGTRLTVT.

V and J are TRBV27 and TRBJ1-1; the D gene is possibly TRBD1 (6 bases). Trimming stripped 5 bases from V and 4 bases from J, with 14 bases between. The CDR3 runs 14 residues. Germline lookup yields CDR1 MNHEY and CDR2 SMNVEV (reference sequence). CDR3 sequence (DNA): TGTGCCAGCAGTCCGCAGGGGCGAAGCACTGAAGCTTTCTTT. It is translated as CASSPQGRSTEAFF.

This clonotype was counted ten times or more. The rearrangement links TRBV6-5 to TRBJ1-1; 7 bases are shared with TRBD1. Germline V CDR1 and CDR2: MNHEY, SVGAGI. V lost 2 bases and J lost 0; bases outside the gene matches: 12. This CDR3 has 18 residues. DNA of the CDR3: TGTGCCAGCAGTTACAGACAGGGAGGGCGAGACATGAACACTGAAGCTTTCTTT. Residues: CASSYRQGGRDMNTEAFF.

The chain employs TRBV28 and TRBJ2-2, with a weak D call TRBD1 (5 bases). CDR1 and CDR2 from the germline V gene are MDHEN and SYDVKM. Trimming removed 5 bases from V and 6 bases from J, with 10 bases in between. The CDR3 length is 13 residues. CDR3 in amino acids: CASSLLGPGELFF. The DNA of the CDR3 is TGTGCCAGCAGTCTCCTGGGGCCCGGGGAGCTGTTTTTT.

This clonotype showed up many times. CDR3 loop: CASSFGGRVDNEQFF. Here the CDR3 DNA reads TGTGCCAGCAGCTTTGGGGGCAGGGTCGACAATGAGCAGTTCTTC. The chain carries TRBV7-2 and TRBJ2-1; D may be TRBD1 (6 bases). CDR1 is SGHTA and CDR2 is FQGNSA in the germline V gene. V was clipped by 3 bases and J by 5 bases, with 14 bases between them. The CDR3 extends over 15 amino acids.

At least ten counts were recorded for this clonotype. The junction departs from the called germline gene at one end, perhaps through a read error. The chain couples TRBV12-3 or TRBV12-4 to TRBJ1-3; tentatively, D is TRBD1 (5 bases). The CDR3 spans 8 residues. CDR3 sequence: CASSMTAF. The CDR3 DNA follows: TGTGCCAGCAGCATGACAGCTTTT.